Listed here is a single TCR beta chain. The data are from a study of blood T cell repertoires in COVID-19. The germline V gene encodes CDR1 SGHTA and CDR2 FQGNSA. V trimming: 0 bases; J trimming: 5 bases; junction bases outside the gene matches: 4. The CDR3 sequence is 16 residues long. In the authors' workflow: Counts of nucleated cells, estimated from reference gene primer amplification, were obtained. The protocol was immunoSEQ multiplex PCR, while the TCRdb copy is restricted to in-frame clones and leaves out a portion. Clone size and V and J calls were adopted from that table, with D and trimming inferred from the DNA. The sample comprises roughly 330,000 clones, 75% to 90% of which are singletons, and 5% rests with the top ten.

The sequenced sample consisted of PBMCs or T cells enriched from blood (not recorded which). This TCR was sampled from a man aged 25 to 40 who had recovered from COVID-19. The chain employs TRBV7-2 and TRBJ1-5; the match to TRBD1 covers 10 bases. The CDR3 sequence: CASSLAGQGVDQPQHF. Here the CDR3 DNA reads TGTGCCAGCAGCTTAGCTGGACAGGGGGTCGATCAGCCCCAGCATTTT.